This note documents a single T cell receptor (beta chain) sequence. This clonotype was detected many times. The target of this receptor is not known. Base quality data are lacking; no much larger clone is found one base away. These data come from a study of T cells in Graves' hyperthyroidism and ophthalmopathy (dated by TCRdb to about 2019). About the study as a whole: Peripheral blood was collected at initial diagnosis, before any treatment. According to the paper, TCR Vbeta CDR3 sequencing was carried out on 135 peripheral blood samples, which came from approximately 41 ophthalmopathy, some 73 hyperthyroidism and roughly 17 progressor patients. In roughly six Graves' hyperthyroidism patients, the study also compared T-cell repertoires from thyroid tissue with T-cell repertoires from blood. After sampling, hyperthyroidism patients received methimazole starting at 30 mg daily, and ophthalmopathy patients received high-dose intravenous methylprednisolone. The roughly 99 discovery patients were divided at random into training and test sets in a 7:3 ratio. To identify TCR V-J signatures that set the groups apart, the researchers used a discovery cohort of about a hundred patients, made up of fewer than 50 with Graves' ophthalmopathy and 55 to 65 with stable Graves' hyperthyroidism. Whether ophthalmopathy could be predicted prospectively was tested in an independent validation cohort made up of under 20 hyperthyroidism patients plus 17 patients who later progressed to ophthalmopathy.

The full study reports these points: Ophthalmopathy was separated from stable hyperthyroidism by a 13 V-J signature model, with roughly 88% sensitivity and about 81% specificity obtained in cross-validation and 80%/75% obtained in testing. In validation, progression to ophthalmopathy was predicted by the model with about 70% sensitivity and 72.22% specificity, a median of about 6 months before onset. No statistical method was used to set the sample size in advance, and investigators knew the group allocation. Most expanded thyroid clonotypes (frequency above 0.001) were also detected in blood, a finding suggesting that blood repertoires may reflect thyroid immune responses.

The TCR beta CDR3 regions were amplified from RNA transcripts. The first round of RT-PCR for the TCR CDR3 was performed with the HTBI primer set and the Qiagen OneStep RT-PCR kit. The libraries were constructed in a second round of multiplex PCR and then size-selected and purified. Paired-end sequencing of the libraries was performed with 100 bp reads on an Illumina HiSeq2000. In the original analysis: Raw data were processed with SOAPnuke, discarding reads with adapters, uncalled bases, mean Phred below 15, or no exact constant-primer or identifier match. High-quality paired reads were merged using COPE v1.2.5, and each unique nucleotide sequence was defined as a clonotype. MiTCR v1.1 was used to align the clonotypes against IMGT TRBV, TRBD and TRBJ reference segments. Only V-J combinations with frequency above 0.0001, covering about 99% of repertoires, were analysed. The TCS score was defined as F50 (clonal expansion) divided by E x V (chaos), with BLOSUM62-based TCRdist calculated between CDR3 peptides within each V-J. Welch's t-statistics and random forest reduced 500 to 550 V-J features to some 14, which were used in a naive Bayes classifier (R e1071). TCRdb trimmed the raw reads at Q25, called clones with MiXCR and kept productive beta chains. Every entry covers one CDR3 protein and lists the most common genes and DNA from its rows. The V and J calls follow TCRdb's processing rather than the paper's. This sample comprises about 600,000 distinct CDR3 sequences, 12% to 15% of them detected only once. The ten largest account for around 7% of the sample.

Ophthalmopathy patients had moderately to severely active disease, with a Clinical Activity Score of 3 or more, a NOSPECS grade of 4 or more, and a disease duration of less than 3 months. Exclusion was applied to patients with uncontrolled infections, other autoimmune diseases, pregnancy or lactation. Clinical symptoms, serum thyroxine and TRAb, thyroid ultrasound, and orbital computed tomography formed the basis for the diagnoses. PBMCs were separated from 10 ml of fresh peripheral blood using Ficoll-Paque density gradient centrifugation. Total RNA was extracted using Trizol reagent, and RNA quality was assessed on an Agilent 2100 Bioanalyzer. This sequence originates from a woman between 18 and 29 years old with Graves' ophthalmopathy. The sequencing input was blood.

This receptor has the CDR3 CASSPRGAGAYEQYF. The base sequence is TGTGCCAGCAGCCCCCGCGGGGCAGGTGCCTACGAGCAGTACTTC. The chain links TRBV7-2 with TRBJ2-7, and TRBD2 may be the D gene, going by 6 matching bases. V was cut back by 5 bases and J by 2 bases, leaving a gap of 16 bases between them. Measured from the cysteine to the phenylalanine, the CDR3 is 15 residues long. Kept here is only the CDR3 DNA, which spans 45 bases and is read in frame from base 1. Sequences SGHTA (CDR1) and FQGNSA (CDR2) are obtained from the germline V gene. The entire variable domain, with the stretches around the CDR3 drawn from the reference TRBV7-2 and TRBJ2-7 proteins, is GAGVSQSPSNKVTEKGKDVELRCDPISGHTALYWYRQSLGQGLEFLIYFQGNSAPDKSGLPSDRFSAERTGGSVSTLTIQRTQQEDSAVYLCASSPRGAGAYEQYFGPGTRLTVT.